These 7 T cell receptor beta chains were all obtained from the same sample, sequenced in a study of patients and donors after allogeneic stem cell transplantation. TCRdb re-called the RT-PCR reads with MiXCR, one entry per CDR3 protein. The data hold 800,000 to 1,000,000 distinct CDR3 sequences, with around 17% observed a single time. Sample: blood, either unsorted or a sorted T cell fraction (not recorded which). These receptors were taken from a human donor who was either an allogeneic HSCT recipient or a stem cell or donor lymphocyte infusion donor (not recorded which). It is not recorded whose cells these are; they may come from a transplant donor.

This clonotype turned up a few times. The rearrangement joins TRBV2 to TRBJ2-7; D is unresolved. V lost 10 bases, J lost 4 bases, and 14 bases lay in between. The CDR3 is 12 amino acids. From germline, CDR1 is SNHLY and CDR2 FYNNEI. CDR3 protein: CATHLLKYEQYF. Written as DNA, the CDR3 is TGTGCCACCCACCTTCTGAAGTACGAGCAGTACTTC.

The rearrangement links TRBV12-3 or TRBV12-4 to TRBJ1-4; maybe TRBD1 (5 bases). This CDR3 contains 14 residues. Trimming removed 6 bases from V and 8 bases from J, with 16 bases in between. In DNA, the CDR3 is TGTGCCAGCAGCCTGGGGCTCCGGGGAGAAAAACTGTTTTTT. As protein: CASSLGLRGEKLFF.

This clonotype was seen only a few times. J is TRBJ1-5 and V is TRBV5-5; possibly TRBD1 for D (5 bases). With 3 bases removed from V and 3 bases from J, the gap between germline ends came to 13 bases. This CDR3 spans 15 amino acids. Germline V lookup: CDR1 SGHKS, CDR2 YYEKEE (reference sequence). CDR3 sequence: CASSSWGRFNQPQHF. The CDR3, as DNA: TGTGCCAGCAGCTCTTGGGGACGCTTCAATCAGCCCCAGCATTTT. Variable domain in full (rest from reference TRBV5-5 and TRBJ1-5): DAGVTQSPTHLIKTRGQQVTLRCSPISGHKSVSWYQQVLGQGPQFIFQYYEKEERGRGNFPDRFSARQFPNYSSELNVNALLLGDSALYLCASSSWGRFNQPQHFGDGTRLSIL.

V usage is TRBV10-3 and J usage is TRBJ2-2; possibly TRBD1 for D (6 bases). The CDR3 has 14 amino acids. V shed 7 bases and J shed 7 bases, with 16 bases lying between them. Germline V gene sequence: CDR1 ENHRY, CDR2 SYGVKD. CDR3 region: CAITGRGVGGELFF. The DNA for the CDR3 is TGTGCCATCACGGGCAGGGGAGTTGGCGGGGAGCTGTTTTTT.

The chain links TRBV7-9 to TRBJ2-7; 8 bases agree with TRBD2. Losses at the gene ends were 5 bases for V and 6 bases for J; bases not matched to a gene: 15. Germline V lookup: CDR1 SEHNR, CDR2 FQNEAQ (reference sequence). This CDR3 is built from 16 residues. CDR3 in DNA: TGTGCCAGCAGCGGGGGGTCCGGGAGGGCCTTGGTCGAGCAGTACTTC. Its protein is CASSGGSGRALVEQYF.

On this clonotype: This may be a read error: a much more frequent sequence differs by one nucleotide. The chain employs TRBV6-5 and TRBJ1-2; D is uncertain. CDR3 size: 13 residues. Trimming pared 2 bases from V and 0 bases from J, leaving 4 bases between. The germline V gene has CDR1 MNHEY and CDR2 SVGAGI. The CDR3 spells CASSYAANYGYTF. Here the CDR3 DNA reads TGTGCCAGCAGTTACGCAGCTAACTATGGCTACACCTTC.

The rearrangement uses TRBV25-1 and TRBJ1-2; possibly TRBD1 for D (5 bases). The germline V gene has CDR1 MGHDK and CDR2 SYGVNS. V shed 2 bases and J shed 2 bases, with 9 bases lying between them. The CDR3 has 14 residues. CDR3 sequence reads: CASSEAGANYGYTF. The CDR3 bases are TGTGCCAGCAGTGAAGCCGGGGCCAACTATGGCTACACCTTC.